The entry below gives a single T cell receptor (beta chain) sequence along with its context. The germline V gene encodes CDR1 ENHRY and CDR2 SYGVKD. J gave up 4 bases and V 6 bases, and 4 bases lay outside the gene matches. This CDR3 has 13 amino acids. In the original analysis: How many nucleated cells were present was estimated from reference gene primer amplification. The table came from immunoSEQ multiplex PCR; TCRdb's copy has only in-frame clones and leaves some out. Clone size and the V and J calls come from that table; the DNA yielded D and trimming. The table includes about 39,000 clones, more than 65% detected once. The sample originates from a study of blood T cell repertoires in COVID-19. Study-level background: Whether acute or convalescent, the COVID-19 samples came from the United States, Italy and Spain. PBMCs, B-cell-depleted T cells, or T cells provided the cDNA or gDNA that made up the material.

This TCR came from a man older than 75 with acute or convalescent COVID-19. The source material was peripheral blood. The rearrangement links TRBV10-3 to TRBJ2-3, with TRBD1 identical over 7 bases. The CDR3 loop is CAISDRVPDTQYF. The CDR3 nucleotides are TGTGCCATCAGCGACAGGGTCCCAGATACGCAGTATTTT.